Each of the 30 T cell receptor beta chains below was sequenced from the same sample in a study of shared clonotypes between healthy human individuals. Clones were sequenced by immunoSEQ multiplex PCR, and TCRdb holds only the in-frame ones, with some missing. The repertoire consists of 750,000 to 1,000,000 clones, with about 91% occurring once and the leading ten covering 24%. As defined, naive CD8 cells were CD45RO-negative and positively selected for CCR7, with terminally differentiated effector memory CD45RA+ cells excluded. Sequencing was done on a sample of naive CD8+ T cells sorted from blood. Every receptor here comes from a man aged 30 to 39 in good health.

The rearrangement joins TRBV7-2 to TRBJ2-3; 12 nucleotides line up with TRBD2. The J segment lost 2 bases and the V segment lost 5 bases, leaving 8 bases of the junction unmatched. CDR3 length: 17 residues. The germline V gene has CDR1 SGHTA and CDR2 FQGNSA. CDR3 protein: CASSDPGLAGHTDTQYF. The CDR3 bases are TGTGCCAGCAGCGATCCGGGACTAGCGGGTCACACAGATACGCAGTATTTT.

The chain joins TRBV18 to TRBJ1-2; TRBD1 might be the D (6 bases). Trimming stripped 7 bases from V and 4 bases from J, with 16 bases between. The CDR3 length is 14 residues. Per the germline V gene, CDR1 is KGHSH and CDR2 is LQKENI. The CDR3 sequence: CASWPGTGFYGYTF. The CDR3 DNA is TGTGCCAGCTGGCCCGGAACAGGGTTCTATGGCTACACCTTC.

About this clone: Mismatch with germline at one junction end may stem from a read error. V usage is TRBV30 and J usage is TRBJ2-1, with TRBD2 matching over 8 bases. This CDR3 is built from 13 residues. The germline gives CDR1 GTSNPN, CDR2 SVGIG (reference sequence). This CDR3 reads CARSVLAANEQFF. CDR3 nucleotide sequence: TGTGCCCGGAGTGTACTAGCGGCCAATGAGCAGTTCTTC. The entire variable domain, with the rest obtained from reference TRBV30 and TRBJ2-1, is as follows: SQTIHQWPATLVQPVGSPLSLECTVEGTSNPNLYWYRQAAGRGLQLLFYSVGIGQISSEVPQNLSASRPQDRQFILSSKKLLLSDSGFYLCARSVLAANEQFFGPGTRLTVL.

This chain uses TRBV2 with TRBJ2-7; TRBD1 might be the D (5 bases). This CDR3 comprises 15 residues. CDR1 is SNHLY and CDR2 is FYNNEI in the germline V gene. V was clipped by 1 base and J by 0 bases, with 10 bases between them. In nucleotides, the CDR3 is TGTGCCAGCAGTGAAGGGCCCGACAGCTCCTACGAGCAGTACTTC. This translates into CASSEGPDSSYEQYF. Drawing the rest from reference TRBV2 and TRBJ2-7, the complete variable domain is EPEVTQTPSHQVTQMGQEVILRCVPISNHLYFYWYRQILGQKVEFLVSFYNNEISEKSEIFDDQFSVERPDGSNFTLKIRSTKLEDSAMYFCASSEGPDSSYEQYFGPGTRLTVT.

V gene TRBV7-9 combines with J gene TRBJ2-1, with 8 nucleotides matching TRBD1. V lost 2 bases, J lost 4 bases, and 10 bases stayed unmatched. CDR1 is SEHNR, CDR2 FQNEAQ, per germline (reference sequence). This CDR3 has 17 amino acids. CDR3 DNA sequence: TGTGCCAGCAGCTTAATAGAGGGGACAGGTACATACAATGAGCAGTTCTTC. The encoded protein is CASSLIEGTGTYNEQFF.

With regard to this clone: Compared with germline, one end of the junction differs, possibly owing to a read error. The V and J genes are TRBV27 and TRBJ2-7, with a tentative D call TRBD1 (6 bases). Germline assignment: CDR1 MNHEY and CDR2 SMNVEV (reference sequence). This CDR3 comprises 15 residues. The chain's CDR3 is CASSLTRGRSYGQYF. As DNA, the CDR3 is TGTGCCAGCAGTTTAACCAGGGGTCGGTCCTACGGGCAGTACTTC.

The V and J genes are TRBV5-1 and TRBJ1-1; no reliable D call. This CDR3 spans 12 amino acids. Germline loops: CDR1 SGHRS, CDR2 YFSETQ. V was cut by 4 bases and J by 5 bases, with 9 bases left in between. CDR3 sequence reads: CASSQDLTEAFF. Here the CDR3 DNA reads TGCGCCAGCAGCCAGGACCTAACTGAAGCTTTCTTT.

This clone was detected only a few times. Other nucleotide sequences from this sample produce the same CDR3. The chain uses TRBV2 and TRBJ2-7; D is undetermined. Trimming stripped 6 bases from V and 0 bases from J, with 6 bases between. Germline V lookup: CDR1 SNHLY, CDR2 FYNNEI. The CDR3 runs to 12 residues. CDR3 bases: TGTGCCAGCAGAGCGAGCTCCTACGAGCAGTACTTC. This translates into CASRASSYEQYF.

The V and J genes are TRBV28 and TRBJ2-7; TRBD1 might be the D (5 bases). CDR3 length: 16 amino acids. Germline V CDR1 and CDR2: MDHEN, SYDVKM. Trimming left V 6 bases short and J 3 bases short, with 21 bases between. This CDR3 reads CASSPHPQGVIYEQYF. The CDR3 region has the DNA TGTGCCAGCAGCCCGCACCCGCAGGGCGTCATCTACGAGCAGTACTTC.

This clone was detected only a few times. This rearrangement joins TRBV27 to TRBJ2-1; 11 bases match TRBD2. The V gene's germline CDR1 is MNHEY and CDR2 SMNVEV (reference sequence). The CDR3 has 14 amino acids. J was trimmed by 9 bases and V by 7 bases; bases with no gene match: 8. The CDR3 loop reads CASTQLAGEVEQFF. CDR3 nucleotides: TGTGCCAGCACCCAACTAGCGGGAGAGGTTGAGCAGTTCTTC.

V gene TRBV7-9 combines with J gene TRBJ2-1; D might be TRBD2 (6 bases). The V gene lost 1 base and the J gene lost 8 bases, with 18 bases spanning the gap. Germline CDR1 is SEHNR and CDR2 is FQNEAQ (reference sequence). The CDR3 consists of 16 residues. The CDR3 nucleotides are TGTGCCAGCAGCTTAGGCCACGCGGGAAGAGGCTATGAGCAGTTCTTC. Encoded protein: CASSLGHAGRGYEQFF.

The chain joins TRBV6-6 to TRBJ2-1; 8 positions match TRBD2. Germline V gives CDR1 MNHNY, CDR2 SVGAGI (reference sequence). CDR3 length: 14 residues. J lost 8 bases, V lost 6 bases, and 9 bases had no gene match. The CDR3 DNA follows: TGTGCCAGCAGCCCCGGGACTAGGTCAGATGAGCAGTTCTTC. It yields the protein CASSPGTRSDEQFF.

The rearrangement joins TRBV19 to TRBJ2-1, with 11 bases lining up with TRBD2. The junction had 13 bases not matched to a gene; V was cut back by 9 bases and J by 9 bases. This CDR3 comprises 15 residues. Germline CDR1 and CDR2: LNHDA and SQIVND (reference sequence). In DNA form, the CDR3 reads TGTGCCAGCGGTCTAATAGGACTAGCGGGCACTGAGCAGTTCTTC. The encoded protein is CASGLIGLAGTEQFF.

This clone was seen just once. V is TRBV16 and J is TRBJ2-5; 7 nucleotides line up with TRBD1. The CDR3 spans 20 residues. The germline gives CDR1 KGHSY, CDR2 FQNENV. J was trimmed by 1 base and V by 0 bases; bases with no gene match: 17. CDR3 in amino acids: CASSQSLGQLGEYGQETQYF. CDR3 bases: TGTGCCAGCAGCCAATCTCTGGGACAGTTAGGGGAGTATGGCCAAGAGACCCAGTACTTC. The complete variable domain, with remaining parts taken from reference TRBV16 and TRBJ2-5, reads GEEVAQTPKHLVRGEGQKAKLYCAPIKGHSYVFWYQQVLKNEFKFLISFQNENVFDETGMPKERFSAKCLPNSPCSLEIQATKLEDSAVYFCASSQSLGQLGEYGQETQYFGPGTRLLVL.

With regard to this clone: A junction boundary mismatches the germline segment, possibly from a read error. This chain uses TRBV28 with TRBJ2-7; the D is unclear. The germline CDR1 and CDR2 sequences are MDHEN and SYDVKM. This CDR3 is built from 11 residues. The DNA for the CDR3 is TGTGCCAGCAGCTTATCCAGGGAGCAGTACTTC. As protein: CASSLSREQYF.

V gene TRBV29-1 combines with J gene TRBJ2-1; D possibly corresponds to TRBD2 (5 bases). CDR3 length equals 14 residues. Germline CDR1 SQVTM, CDR2 ANQGSEA. Trimming cost V 6 bases and J 3 bases, with 15 bases left between them. Here the CDR3 DNA reads TGCAGCGTGGGAGACTGGAAAAACTACAATGAGCAGTTCTTC. It is translated as CSVGDWKNYNEQFF.

J is TRBJ2-3 and V is TRBV7-2; D is undetermined. V shed 0 bases and J shed 1 base, with 11 bases lying between them. The CDR3 sequence is 16 residues long. Germline V gene lookup returns CDR1 SGHTA and CDR2 FQGNSA. The CDR3 protein is CASSLALRAGTDTQYF. The DNA of the CDR3 is TGTGCCAGCAGCTTAGCGTTGCGCGCCGGCACAGATACGCAGTATTTT.

The CDR3 bases are TGTGCCAGCTCCGCGACAGGCTACGAGCAGTACTTC. Translation: CASSATGYEQYF. This sequence joins TRBV7-9 and TRBJ2-7, with D maybe TRBD1 (6 bases). Trimming took off 8 bases at V and 3 bases at J, with 11 bases between the two ends. The germline V gene has CDR1 SEHNR and CDR2 FQNEAQ (reference sequence). The CDR3 contains 12 residues.

The CDR3 coding sequence is TGCAGCGTTGAAGATCTTCCCGGGGAGCTGTTTTTT. Protein product: CSVEDLPGELFF. This chain joins TRBV29-1 and TRBJ2-2; D remains ambiguous. Germline CDR1 is SQVTM and CDR2 is ANQGSEA. The CDR3 extends over 12 amino acids. V gave up 0 bases and J gave up 6 bases, with 5 bases separating them.

The chain employs TRBV27 and TRBJ2-2; TRBD2 agrees at 13 bases. Germline lookup yields CDR1 MNHEY and CDR2 SMNVEV (reference sequence). This CDR3 has 16 residues. Unmatched junction bases numbered 3, after V lost 2 bases and J lost 6 bases. In DNA form, the CDR3 reads TGTGCCAGCAGTTTACTCGGGACTAGCGGGGCCGGGGAGCTGTTTTTT. Protein sequence: CASSLLGTSGAGELFF.

This sequence joins TRBV7-3 and TRBJ1-4; D is undetermined. Trimming removed 1 base at V and 5 bases at J, with 11 bases between. The CDR3 length is 15 residues. The V gene's germline CDR1 is SGHTA and CDR2 FQGTGA. The CDR3 nucleotides read TGTGCCAGCAGCTTAATGCGGCAGGACAATGAAAAACTGTTTTTT. Translated, it gives CASSLMRQDNEKLFF.

This chain connects TRBV7-9 to TRBJ2-5; 14 nucleotides line up with TRBD2. From germline, CDR1 is SEHNR and CDR2 FQNEAQ (reference sequence). J gave up 7 bases and V 5 bases, and 15 bases lay outside the gene matches. This CDR3 contains 18 residues. The CDR3 bases are TGTGCCAGCAGCCCCGCCATTTTAGGGACTAGCGGGAGTTGGACCCAGTACTTC. It translates to CASSPAILGTSGSWTQYF.

The CDR3 spells CSVRPVIRGEQYF. In nucleotides, the CDR3 is TGCAGCGTCAGGCCGGTCATACGCGGGGAGCAGTACTTC. The chain has TRBV29-1 and TRBJ2-7; the D gene is possibly TRBD2 (5 bases). V was trimmed by 6 bases and J by 7 bases, leaving 19 bases between them. Germline-derived CDR1 and CDR2 are SQVTM and ANQGSEA. CDR3 size: 13 residues.

J is TRBJ2-1 and V is TRBV5-8; 11 nucleotides align to TRBD2. This CDR3 has 19 residues. The trim removed 0 bases at V and 0 bases at J, leaving 8 bases unmatched. The germline V gene encodes CDR1 SGHTS and CDR2 YDEGEE. As DNA, the CDR3 is TGTGCCAGCAGCTTGGCAGGGCTAGCGGGAGGTTACTCCTACAATGAGCAGTTCTTC. Translating it yields CASSLAGLAGGYSYNEQFF.

V and J are TRBV7-6 and TRBJ2-7; D might be TRBD1 (5 bases). This CDR3 contains 13 residues. CDR1 and CDR2 from the germline V gene are SGHVS and FNYEAQ. Trimming stripped 5 bases from V and 4 bases from J, with 12 bases between. This CDR3 reads CASSVTGSYEQYF. As DNA, the CDR3 is TGTGCCAGCAGCGTCACAGGTTCTTACGAGCAGTACTTC.

The rearrangement uses TRBV2 and TRBJ2-2, with D perhaps matching TRBD2 (5 bases). The CDR3 loop spans 15 amino acids. In germline, CDR1 is SNHLY, CDR2 FYNNEI. V was shortened by 3 bases and J by 3 bases, with 11 bases between the two germline ends. CDR3: CASSELAQHTGELFF. The CDR3 DNA follows: TGTGCCAGCAGTGAGCTAGCCCAGCACACCGGGGAGCTGTTTTTT.

V is TRBV10-1 and J is TRBJ2-7; 7 bases map to TRBD2. Losses at the gene ends were 2 bases for V and 6 bases for J; bases not matched to a gene: 4. The CDR3 covers 13 residues. From germline, CDR1 is WNHNN and CDR2 SYGVQD (reference sequence). This CDR3 reads CASSEASGPEQYF. CDR3 coding DNA: TGCGCCAGCAGTGAGGCTAGCGGACCCGAGCAGTACTTC.

The rearrangement links TRBV6-5 to TRBJ1-2, with D uncertain. CDR1 MNHEY and CDR2 SVGAGI come from the germline V gene. The CDR3 is made up of 13 amino acids. Trimming took off 4 bases at V and 8 bases at J, with 14 bases between the two ends. The CDR3 protein is CASSSGGSGGYTF. In nucleotides, the CDR3 is TGTGCCAGCAGTTCTGGTGGATCGGGAGGCTACACCTTC.

This chain connects TRBV2 to TRBJ2-3, with 8 bases matching TRBD2. CDR1 and CDR2 from the germline V gene are SNHLY and FYNNEI. V shed 3 bases and J 7 bases; nucleotides not matched to a gene: 12. The CDR3 loop spans 16 amino acids. The CDR3 DNA reads as TGTGCCAGCAGTGACTTCGAGCGGGAGCCCACTTATACGCAGTATTTT. Amino acids: CASSDFEREPTYTQYF.

The chain recombines TRBV11-2 with TRBJ2-1; TRBD2 matches 10 bases. This CDR3 has 16 amino acids. Germline CDR1 reads SGHAT; CDR2 reads FQNNGV. V lost 3 bases to trimming and J lost 5 bases; unmatched junction nucleotides: 7. The CDR3: CASSLRTSGRNNEQFF. CDR3 coding DNA: TGTGCCAGCAGCTTGAGGACTAGCGGAAGAAACAATGAGCAGTTCTTC.